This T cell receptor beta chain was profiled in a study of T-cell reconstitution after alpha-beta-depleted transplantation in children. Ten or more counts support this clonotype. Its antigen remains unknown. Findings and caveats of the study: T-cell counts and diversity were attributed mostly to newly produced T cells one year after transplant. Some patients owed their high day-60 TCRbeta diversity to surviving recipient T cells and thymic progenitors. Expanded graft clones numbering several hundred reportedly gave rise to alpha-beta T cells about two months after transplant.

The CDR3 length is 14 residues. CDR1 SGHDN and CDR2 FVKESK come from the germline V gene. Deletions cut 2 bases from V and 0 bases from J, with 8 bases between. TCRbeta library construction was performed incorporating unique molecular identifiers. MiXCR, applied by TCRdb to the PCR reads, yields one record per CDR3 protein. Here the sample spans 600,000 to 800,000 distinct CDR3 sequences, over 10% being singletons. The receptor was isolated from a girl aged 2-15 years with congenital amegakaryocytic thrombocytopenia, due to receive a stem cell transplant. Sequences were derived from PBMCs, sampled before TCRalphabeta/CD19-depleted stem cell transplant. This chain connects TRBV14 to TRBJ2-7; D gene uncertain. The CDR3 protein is CASSQHYGSYEQYF. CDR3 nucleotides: TGTGCCAGCAGCCAACATTACGGCTCCTACGAGCAGTACTTC.